These 27 T cell receptor beta chains share one sample of origin, sequenced in a study of blood T cell repertoires in COVID-19. Sequenced by immunoSEQ multiplex PCR; TCRdb stores in-frame clones only, minus some. The profile shows approximately 91,000 clones, around 80% of them singletons. The sequenced sample consisted of peripheral blood. Every receptor here comes from a man between 65 and 85 years old with acute or convalescent COVID-19.

The gene calls are TRBV10-3 and TRBJ2-7, with D perhaps matching TRBD2 (5 bases). The V gene's germline CDR1 is ENHRY and CDR2 SYGVKD. The V end lost 2 bases, the J end lost 0 bases, and 14 bases lay between the germline ends. This CDR3 spans 16 amino acids. CDR3 residues: CAISEALARTSYEQYF. The CDR3 nucleotides are TGTGCCATCAGTGAGGCGCTAGCCCGAACCTCCTACGAGCAGTACTTC.

This chain joins TRBV28 and TRBJ1-2; a possible D gene is TRBD1 (5 bases). Trimming removed 2 bases at V and 4 bases at J, with 8 bases between. From germline, CDR1 is MDHEN and CDR2 SYDVKM. The CDR3 contains 13 residues. The DNA of the CDR3 is TGTGCCAGCAGTTTAGGGGGGAGCTATGGCTACACCTTC. As protein: CASSLGGSYGYTF.

V and J are TRBV10-3 and TRBJ1-1; 8 bases are a match to TRBD1. The CDR3 totals 13 residues. The J segment lost 1 base and the V segment lost 8 bases, leaving 3 bases of the junction unmatched. Germline CDR1 reads ENHRY; CDR2 reads SYGVKD. CDR3 in amino acids: CAIGQGGNTEAFF. In nucleotides, the CDR3 is TGTGCCATCGGACAGGGAGGGAACACTGAAGCTTTCTTT.

The chain combines TRBV28 with TRBJ1-1; D unclear. Germline lookup yields CDR1 MDHEN and CDR2 SYDVKM. The V end was cut by 6 bases, the J end by 3 bases, with 20 bases between. The CDR3 contains 16 residues. The CDR3 reads CASSRPRSGKDTEAFF. The CDR3 DNA sequence: TGTGCCAGCAGCCGACCTCGATCGGGGAAGGACACTGAAGCTTTCTTT.

The table lists this clone with a count of one. The chain uses TRBV19 and TRBJ2-7, with 7 bases aligning to TRBD2. The CDR3 consists of 14 residues. V was pared by 3 bases and J by 0 bases, with 2 bases of the junction left unmatched. Per germline, CDR1 LNHDA and CDR2 SQIVND (reference sequence). CDR3 protein: CASSIRGSSYEQYF. CDR3 coding DNA: TGTGCCAGTAGTATCCGCGGGAGCTCCTACGAGCAGTACTTC.

The gene calls are TRBV24-1 and TRBJ2-1; 10 nucleotides agree with TRBD2. The J segment lost 4 bases and the V segment lost 0 bases, leaving 14 bases of the junction unmatched. The CDR3 extends over 20 amino acids. Germline V gene sequence: CDR1 KGHDR, CDR2 SFDVKD. The CDR3 sequence is CATSDLSTSGATGSYNEQFF. For the CDR3, the DNA is TGTGCCACCAGTGATTTGAGTACTAGCGGGGCCACGGGCTCTTACAATGAGCAGTTCTTC.

This rearrangement joins TRBV14 to TRBJ1-1; D gene uncertain. Germline V gene sequence: CDR1 SGHDN, CDR2 FVKESK. Trimming removed 3 bases from V and 10 bases from J, with 15 bases in between. CDR3 length: 13 residues. DNA of the CDR3: TGTGCCAGCAGCCAGACGAGGGATGTTTCAGCTTTCTTT. It codes for CASSQTRDVSAFF. Full variable domain (remainder filled in from reference TRBV14 and TRBJ1-1): EAGVTQFPSHSVIEKGQTVTLRCDPISGHDNLYWYRRVMGKEIKFLLHFVKESKQDESGMPNNRFLAERTGGTYSTLKVQPAELEDSGVYFCASSQTRDVSAFFGQGTRLTVV.

The rearrangement links TRBV7-2 to TRBJ1-1; TRBD1 matches at 11 bases. The length of the CDR3 is 14 residues. Unmatched junction bases numbered 1, after V lost 3 bases and J lost 4 bases. Germline CDR1 is SGHTA and CDR2 is FQGNSA. DNA for the CDR3: TGTGCCAGCAGCTTCGGGACAGGGGGCACTGAAGCTTTCTTT. Protein product: CASSFGTGGTEAFF.

The genes are TRBV7-9 and TRBJ1-6; D uncertain. Germline V CDR1 and CDR2: SEHNR, FQNEAQ (reference sequence). V was cut by 4 bases and J by 10 bases, with 11 bases left in between. CDR3 length equals 13 residues. This CDR3 reads CASSSPPGSPLHF. The CDR3 bases are TGTGCCAGCAGCTCCCCCCCCGGGTCACCCCTCCACTTT.

This chain connects TRBV7-2 to TRBJ2-2, with D possibly being TRBD1 (5 bases). CDR1 is SGHTA and CDR2 is FQGNSA in the germline V gene. Trimming shortened V by 5 bases and J by 4 bases, and 8 bases separated the two germline ends. This CDR3 region has 13 residues. This CDR3 is CASSIQGTGELFF. The CDR3 nucleotides are TGTGCCAGCAGCATTCAGGGCACCGGGGAGCTGTTTTTT.

This clone has only a few counts. The chain combines TRBV2 with TRBJ2-7; 10 bases map to TRBD1. Germline CDR1 SNHLY, CDR2 FYNNEI. This CDR3 has 15 amino acids. J was trimmed by 5 bases and V by 4 bases; bases with no gene match: 8. CDR3 in amino acids: CASSVPGQGIDEQYF. CDR3 nucleotide sequence: TGTGCCAGCAGTGTCCCGGGACAGGGGATCGACGAGCAGTACTTC.

This chain connects TRBV11-2 to TRBJ2-5; D not certain. Between the trimmed V and J ends, which lost 1 base and 5 bases, there was a span of 8 bases. Germline assignment: CDR1 SGHAT and CDR2 FQNNGV. The CDR3 totals 13 residues. The CDR3 DNA is TGTGCCAGCAGCTTAGCCCGAGTGGAGACCCAGTACTTC. This codes for CASSLARVETQYF.

The chain links TRBV15 to TRBJ2-1, with D possibly being TRBD2 (6 bases). The CDR3 length is 15 residues. CDR1 LNHNV and CDR2 YYDKDF come from the germline V gene (reference sequence). V was clipped by 5 bases and J by 9 bases, with 20 bases between them. The CDR3 sequence: CATSASRGLPFEQFF. The CDR3 region has the DNA TGTGCCACCAGCGCCAGCCGGGGACTTCCTTTTGAGCAGTTCTTC.

The table lists this clone with a count of one. The chain has TRBV5-4 and TRBJ1-1; D might be TRBD1 (6 bases). Germline assignment: CDR1 SGHNT and CDR2 YYREEE (reference sequence). The CDR3 contains 13 residues. V lost 2 bases and J 6 bases, leaving 11 bases between the germline ends. The CDR3 loop is CASSLRGWAEAFF. The DNA of the CDR3 is TGTGCCAGCAGCTTAAGGGGGTGGGCTGAAGCTTTCTTT. Combining the CDR3 with reference TRBV5-4 and TRBJ1-1 gives the whole variable domain ETGVTQSPTHLIKTRGQQVTLRCSSQSGHNTVSWYQQALGQGPQFIFQYYREEENGRGNFPPRFSGLQFPNYSSELNVNALELDDSALYLCASSLRGWAEAFFGQGTRLTVV.

CDR3 sequence (DNA): TGTGCCAGCAGTGAGCACGGACAGCCCCCTAATGAAAAACTGTTTTTT. It encodes CASSEHGQPPNEKLFF. The chain combines TRBV6-1 with TRBJ1-4; TRBD1 might be the D (6 bases). V shed 3 bases and J shed 3 bases, with 14 bases lying between them. The CDR3 spans 16 residues. Germline-derived CDR1 and CDR2 are MNHNS and SASEGT.

Only a few counts were recorded for this clone. V usage is TRBV3-1 (or the pseudogene TRBV3-2) and J usage is TRBJ2-7, with D perhaps TRBD1 (6 bases). V was cut by 4 bases and J by 4 bases, with 11 bases left in between. CDR3 size: 13 residues. Per the germline V gene, CDR1 is LGHDT and CDR2 is YNNKEL (reference sequence). The chain's CDR3 is CASSRDTEYEQYF. CDR3 sequence (DNA): TGTGCCAGCAGCCGGGACACCGAATACGAGCAGTACTTC.

The V call is TRBV7-9, the J call TRBJ1-2; possibly TRBD1 for D (6 bases). The CDR3 has 16 amino acids. Germline CDR1 is SEHNR and CDR2 is FQNEAQ (reference sequence). V lost 3 bases, J lost 1 base, and 15 bases lay in between. The DNA for the CDR3 is TGTGCCAGCAGCTTGCCCCCTGGACAGAGTAACTATGGCTACACCTTC. Translating gives CASSLPPGQSNYGYTF. The variable domain in full, with the rest retrieved from reference TRBV7-9 and TRBJ1-2, is DTGVSQNPRHKITKRGQNVTFRCDPISEHNRLYWYRQTLGQGPEFLTYFQNEAQLEKSRLLSDRFSAERPKGSFSTLEIQRTEQGDSAMYLCASSLPPGQSNYGYTFGSGTRLTVV.

The chain combines TRBV18 with TRBJ1-1; the D gene is possibly TRBD1 (6 bases). This CDR3 contains 15 residues. Trimming shortened V by 3 bases and J by 0 bases, and 11 bases separated the two germline ends. The germline gives CDR1 KGHSH, CDR2 LQKENI. In DNA, the CDR3 is TGTGCCAGCTCACCCCAGGGGCAGATGAACACTGAAGCTTTCTTT. Its protein product is CASSPQGQMNTEAFF.

Only one count was recorded for this clone. The chain uses TRBV6-5 and TRBJ2-2, with 7 bases identical to TRBD1. The ends lost 5 bases at V and 8 bases at J; junction bases unmatched: 5. This CDR3 region has 13 residues. Germline CDR1 reads MNHEY; CDR2 reads SVGAGI. As DNA, the CDR3 is TGTGCCAGCAGTCCCCTGACAGGGGGGGAGCTGTTTTTT. This gives the protein CASSPLTGGELFF.

The CDR3 reads CASSSDGDSPLHF. CDR3 bases: TGTGCCAGCAGCTCGGACGGGGATTCACCCCTCCACTTT. J is TRBJ1-6 and V is TRBV2; no clear D gene. This CDR3 is built from 13 residues. CDR1 is SNHLY, CDR2 FYNNEI, per germline. The germline V and J ends were trimmed by 6 bases and 8 bases, with 11 bases remaining between them.

This sequence joins TRBV6-5 and TRBJ1-1, with TRBD1 as a possible D gene (5 bases). The CDR3 contains 16 residues. The germline V and J ends were trimmed by 0 bases and 1 base, with 12 bases remaining between them. CDR1 and CDR2 (germline): MNHEY, SVGAGI. The CDR3 here is CASSYSLGEGNTEAFF. Written as DNA, the CDR3 is TGTGCCAGCAGTTACTCCCTAGGGGAGGGGAACACTGAAGCTTTCTTT.

V and J are TRBV19 and TRBJ1-1, with TRBD1 identical over 8 bases. The CDR3 loop spans 15 amino acids. The ends lost 5 bases at V and 1 base at J; junction bases unmatched: 6. Germline values: CDR1 LNHDA, CDR2 SQIVND (reference sequence). CDR3 sequence (DNA): TGTGCCAGTAGTTTCAGGGGGCAGAGGAACACTGAAGCTTTCTTT. This gives the protein CASSFRGQRNTEAFF.

The rearrangement joins TRBV2 to TRBJ2-5, with 10 bases lining up with TRBD2. Looked up from germline, CDR1 is SNHLY and CDR2 is FYNNEI. J gave up 2 bases and V 6 bases, and 6 bases lay outside the gene matches. The CDR3 spans 15 residues. CDR3 nucleotide sequence: TGTGCCAGCAGGCCGGGACTAGCGTCGCAAGAGACCCAGTACTTC. Translation gives CASRPGLASQETQYF.

This chain joins TRBV7-8 and TRBJ2-1, with D perhaps TRBD2 (7 bases). Germline loops: CDR1 SGHVS, CDR2 FQNEAQ. The CDR3 consists of 15 residues. V was trimmed by 7 bases and J by 8 bases, leaving 21 bases between them. The CDR3 protein is CASTRGAGYLDEQFF. CDR3 DNA: TGTGCCAGCACCCGGGGGGCAGGTTATTTAGATGAGCAGTTCTTC.

This clone came up a few times. V gene TRBV19 combines with J gene TRBJ1-2; TRBD1 aligns across 8 bases. The CDR3 spans 15 residues. CDR1 and CDR2 (germline): LNHDA, SQIVND (reference sequence). With 1 base clipped from V and 3 bases from J, the junction kept 4 bases outside the gene matches. Here the CDR3 DNA reads TGTGCCAGTAGTATAGCGGCAGGGGGCGACTATGGCTACACCTTC. This sequence encodes CASSIAAGGDYGYTF.

The chain employs TRBV2 and TRBJ2-2, with no clear D. This CDR3 contains 14 residues. Germline V gene sequence: CDR1 SNHLY, CDR2 FYNNEI. V was pared by 4 bases and J by 2 bases, with 8 bases between. Here the CDR3 DNA reads TGTGCCAGCAGTGCGTCAGTTAACACCGGGGAGCTGTTTTTT. It yields the protein CASSASVNTGELFF. The variable domain in full, completed from reference TRBV2 and TRBJ2-2, reads EPEVTQTPSHQVTQMGQEVILRCVPISNHLYFYWYRQILGQKVEFLVSFYNNEISEKSEIFDDQFSVERPDGSNFTLKIRSTKLEDSAMYFCASSASVNTGELFFGEGSRLTVL.

The chain employs TRBV6-5 and TRBJ2-2, with D tentatively TRBD2 (6 bases). This CDR3 comprises 14 residues. Germline assignment: CDR1 MNHEY and CDR2 SVGAGI. Trimming took 7 bases from V and 0 from J, leaving 9 bases between them. CDR3 bases: TGTGCCAGCATGGAGGGAACGAACACCGGGGAGCTGTTTTTT. Translating gives CASMEGTNTGELFF.